This TCR beta chain was identified in a study of T cells after posttransplantation cyclophosphamide. Overall study findings and caveats: Blood and skin or GI T cell repertoires showed limited TRB overlap. Later post-transplant blood repertoires were often dominated by donor CD8+ memory clones. Recipient CMV seropositivity and CMV reactivation strongly tracked TRB clonality.

Profiling relied on immunoSEQ multiplex PCR, and the TCRdb table lists in-frame clones only, not all of them. The specimen has some 40,000 clones, none found just once. Germline CDR1 is SGHDT and CDR2 is YYEEEE. The CDR3 length is 14 residues. Trimming stripped 3 bases from V and 2 bases from J, with 12 bases between. The related graft donor's blood sample was taken on the day of bone marrow donation. This clone was detected ten times or more. What it binds is not known. The rearrangement links TRBV5-6 to TRBJ2-7, with a tentative D call TRBD1 (6 bases). Sequenced: PBMCs. The TCR originated in a man aged 25-40 years in good health and a related stem cell transplant donor. This chain's CDR3 is CASSWGTRTYEQYF. In DNA, the CDR3 is TGTGCCAGCAGCTGGGGGACACGAACCTACGAGCAGTACTTC.